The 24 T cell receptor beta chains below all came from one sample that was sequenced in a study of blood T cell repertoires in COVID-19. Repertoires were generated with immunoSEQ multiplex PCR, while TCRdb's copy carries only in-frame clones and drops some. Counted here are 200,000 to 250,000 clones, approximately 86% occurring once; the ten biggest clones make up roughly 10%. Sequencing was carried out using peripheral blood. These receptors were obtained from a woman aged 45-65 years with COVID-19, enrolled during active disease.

The DNA of the CDR3 is TGTGCCAGTAGTAAACCCGGGAGCTACGAGCAGTACTTC. This codes for CASSKPGSYEQYF. The V gene is TRBV19, the J gene TRBJ2-7; TRBD2 might be the D (6 bases). CDR1 is LNHDA, CDR2 SQIVND, per germline (reference sequence). V lost 4 bases to trimming and J lost 3 bases, with 10 bases between them. The CDR3 spans 13 residues.

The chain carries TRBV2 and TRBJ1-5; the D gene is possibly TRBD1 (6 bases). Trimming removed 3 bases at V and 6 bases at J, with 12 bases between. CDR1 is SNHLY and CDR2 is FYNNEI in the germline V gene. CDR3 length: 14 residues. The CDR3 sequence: CASSDWTEPQPQHF. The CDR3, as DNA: TGTGCCAGCAGTGACTGGACAGAGCCTCAGCCCCAGCATTTT.

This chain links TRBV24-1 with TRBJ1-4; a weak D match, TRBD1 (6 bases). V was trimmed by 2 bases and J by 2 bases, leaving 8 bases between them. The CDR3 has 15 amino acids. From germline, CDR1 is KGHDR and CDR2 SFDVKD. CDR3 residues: CATSDSGETNEKLFF. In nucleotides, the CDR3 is TGTGCCACCAGTGATTCAGGGGAGACTAATGAAAAACTGTTTTTT.

This CDR3 is CASSPLEGAEKLFF. In DNA, the CDR3 is TGTGCCAGTAGTCCATTAGAGGGAGCTGAAAAACTGTTTTTT. The genes are TRBV19 and TRBJ1-4, with unresolved D. This CDR3 has 14 amino acids. With 5 bases removed from V and 7 bases from J, the gap between germline ends came to 14 bases. Germline-derived CDR1 and CDR2 are LNHDA and SQIVND (reference sequence).

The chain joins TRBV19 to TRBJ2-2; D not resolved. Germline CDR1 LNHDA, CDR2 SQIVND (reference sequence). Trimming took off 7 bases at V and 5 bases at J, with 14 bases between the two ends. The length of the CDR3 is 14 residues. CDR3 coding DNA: TGTGCCAGTAACCCGCGGTTAAATACCGGGGAGCTGTTTTTT. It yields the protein CASNPRLNTGELFF.

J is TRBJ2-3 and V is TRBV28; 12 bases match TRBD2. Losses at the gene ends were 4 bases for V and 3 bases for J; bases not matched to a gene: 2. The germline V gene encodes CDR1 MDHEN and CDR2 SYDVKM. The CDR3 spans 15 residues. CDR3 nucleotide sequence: TGTGCCAGCAGTTCCCTAGCGGGGGGGACAGATACGCAGTATTTT. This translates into CASSSLAGGTDTQYF. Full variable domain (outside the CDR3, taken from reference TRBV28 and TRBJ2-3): DVKVTQSSRYLVKRTGEKVFLECVQDMDHENMFWYRQDPGLGLRLIYFSYDVKMKEKGDIPEGYSVSREKKERFSLILESASTNQTSMYLCASSSLAGGTDTQYFGPGTRLTVL.

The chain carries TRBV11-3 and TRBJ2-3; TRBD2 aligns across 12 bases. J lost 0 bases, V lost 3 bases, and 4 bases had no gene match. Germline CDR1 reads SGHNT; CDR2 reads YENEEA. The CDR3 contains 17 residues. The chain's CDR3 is CASSFPSGGASTDTQYF. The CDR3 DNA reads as TGTGCCAGCAGCTTCCCTAGCGGGGGGGCCAGCACAGATACGCAGTATTTT.

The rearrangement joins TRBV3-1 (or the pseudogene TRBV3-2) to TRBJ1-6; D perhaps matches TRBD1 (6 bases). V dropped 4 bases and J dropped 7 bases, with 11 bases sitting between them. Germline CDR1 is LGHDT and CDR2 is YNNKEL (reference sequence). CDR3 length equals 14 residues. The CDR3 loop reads CASSPGHFNSPLHF. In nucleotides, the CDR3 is TGTGCCAGCAGCCCGGGACATTTCAATTCACCCCTCCACTTT.

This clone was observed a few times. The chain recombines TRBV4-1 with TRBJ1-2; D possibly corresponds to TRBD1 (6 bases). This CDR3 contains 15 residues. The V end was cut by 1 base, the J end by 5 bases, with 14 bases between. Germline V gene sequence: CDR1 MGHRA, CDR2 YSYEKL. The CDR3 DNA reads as TGCGCCAGCAGCCAAGTCAGACAGGCGGCATATGGCTACACCTTC. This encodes CASSQVRQAAYGYTF.

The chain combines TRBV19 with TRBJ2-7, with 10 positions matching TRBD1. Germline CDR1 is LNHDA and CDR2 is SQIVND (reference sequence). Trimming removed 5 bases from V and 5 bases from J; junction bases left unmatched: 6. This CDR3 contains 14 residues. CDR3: CASSDRGRRDEQYF. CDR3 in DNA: TGTGCCAGTAGTGACAGGGGGCGAAGGGACGAGCAGTACTTC.

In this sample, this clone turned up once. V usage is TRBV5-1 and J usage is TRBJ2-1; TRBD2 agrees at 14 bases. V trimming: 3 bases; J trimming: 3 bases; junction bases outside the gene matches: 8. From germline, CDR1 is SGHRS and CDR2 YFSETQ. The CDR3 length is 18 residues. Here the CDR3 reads CASSSIPGLAGDYNEQFF. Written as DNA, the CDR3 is TGCGCCAGCAGCTCAATTCCGGGACTAGCGGGGGACTACAATGAGCAGTTCTTC.

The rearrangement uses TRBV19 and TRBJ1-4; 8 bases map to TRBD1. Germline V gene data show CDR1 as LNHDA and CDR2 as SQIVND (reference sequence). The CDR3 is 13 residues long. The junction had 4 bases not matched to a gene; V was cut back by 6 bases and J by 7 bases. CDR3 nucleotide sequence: TGTGCCAGTAGGAACAGGGGGGGTGAAAAACTGTTTTTT. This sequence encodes CASRNRGGEKLFF.

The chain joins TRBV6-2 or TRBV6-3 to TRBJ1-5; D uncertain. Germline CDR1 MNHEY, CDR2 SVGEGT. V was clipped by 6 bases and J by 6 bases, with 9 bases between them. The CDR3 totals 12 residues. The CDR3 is CASSRGGQPQHF. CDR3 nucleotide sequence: TGTGCCAGCAGCCGAGGTGGTCAGCCCCAGCATTTT.

CDR3: CASSLRLAGDTDTQYF. CDR3 bases: TGTGCCAGCAGCTTAAGGCTAGCGGGAGATACAGATACGCAGTATTTT. The rearrangement uses TRBV11-3 and TRBJ2-3; TRBD2 matches at 10 bases. CDR1 and CDR2 from the germline V gene are SGHNT and YENEEA. V gave up 2 bases and J gave up 3 bases; unmatched junction bases: 5. This CDR3 comprises 16 residues.

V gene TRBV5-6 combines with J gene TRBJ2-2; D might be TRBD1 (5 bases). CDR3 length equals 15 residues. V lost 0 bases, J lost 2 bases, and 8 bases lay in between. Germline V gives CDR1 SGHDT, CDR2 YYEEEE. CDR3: CASSLGGRNTGELFF. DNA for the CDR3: TGTGCCAGCAGCTTGGGGGGCCGAAACACCGGGGAGCTGTTTTTT.

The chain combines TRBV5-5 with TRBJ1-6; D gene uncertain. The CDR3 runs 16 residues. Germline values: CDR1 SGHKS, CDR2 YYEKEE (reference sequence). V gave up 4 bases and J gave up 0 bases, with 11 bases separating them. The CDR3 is CASSPLISSYNSPLHF. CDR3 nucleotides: TGTGCCAGCAGCCCCCTTATTAGCTCCTATAATTCACCCCTCCACTTT. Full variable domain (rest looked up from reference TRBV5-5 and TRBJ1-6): DAGVTQSPTHLIKTRGQQVTLRCSPISGHKSVSWYQQVLGQGPQFIFQYYEKEERGRGNFPDRFSARQFPNYSSELNVNALLLGDSALYLCASSPLISSYNSPLHFGNGTRLTVT.

This CDR3 is CASSQGGNTEAFF. For the CDR3, the DNA is TGCGCCAGCAGCCAAGGCGGGAACACTGAAGCTTTCTTT. V and J are TRBV4-3 and TRBJ1-1; D remains ambiguous. CDR3 length: 13 residues. Per germline, CDR1 LGHNA and CDR2 YSLEER. The V gene lost 1 base and the J gene lost 1 base, with 4 bases spanning the gap.

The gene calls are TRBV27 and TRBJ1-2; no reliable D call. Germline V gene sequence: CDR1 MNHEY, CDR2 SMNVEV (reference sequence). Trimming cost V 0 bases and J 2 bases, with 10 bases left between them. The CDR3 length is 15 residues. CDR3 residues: CASSLSQHLNYGYTF. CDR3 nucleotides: TGTGCCAGCAGTTTATCGCAACACCTCAACTATGGCTACACCTTC.

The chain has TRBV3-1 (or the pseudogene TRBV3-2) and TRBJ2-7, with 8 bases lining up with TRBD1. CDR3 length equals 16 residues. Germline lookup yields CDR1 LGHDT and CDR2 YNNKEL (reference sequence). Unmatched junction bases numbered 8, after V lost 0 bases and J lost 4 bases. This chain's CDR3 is CASSQDPGTGRYEQYV. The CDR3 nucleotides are TGTGCCAGCAGCCAAGATCCCGGGACAGGACGATACGAGCAGTACGTC.

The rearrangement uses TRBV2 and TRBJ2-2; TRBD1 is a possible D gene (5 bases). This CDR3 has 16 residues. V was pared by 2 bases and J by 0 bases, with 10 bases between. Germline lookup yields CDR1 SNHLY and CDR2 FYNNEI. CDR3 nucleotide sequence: TGTGCCAGCAGTGAAAAGGGGCTCGCGAACACCGGGGAGCTGTTTTTT. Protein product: CASSEKGLANTGELFF.

CDR3 in amino acids: CASSHTSDEQYF. Written as DNA, the CDR3 is TGTGCCAGCAGCCATACTAGCGACGAGCAGTACTTC. This chain connects TRBV11-3 to TRBJ2-7; TRBD2 matches at 7 bases. The CDR3 runs to 12 residues. V trimming: 5 bases; J trimming: 5 bases; junction bases outside the gene matches: 3. Looked up from germline, CDR1 is SGHNT and CDR2 is YENEEA.

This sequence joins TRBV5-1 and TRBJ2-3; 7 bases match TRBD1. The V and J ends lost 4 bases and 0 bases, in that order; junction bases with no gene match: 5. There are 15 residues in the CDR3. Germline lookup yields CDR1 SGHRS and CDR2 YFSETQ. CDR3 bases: TGCGCCAGCAGCGAGACAGGGTACAGCACAGATACGCAGTATTTT. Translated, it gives CASSETGYSTDTQYF.

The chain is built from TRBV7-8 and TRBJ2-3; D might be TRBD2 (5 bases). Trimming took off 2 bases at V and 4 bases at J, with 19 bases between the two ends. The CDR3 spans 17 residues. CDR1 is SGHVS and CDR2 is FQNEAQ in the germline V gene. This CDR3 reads CASSLMVRERGPDTQYF. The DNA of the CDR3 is TGTGCCAGCAGCTTAATGGTGAGGGAGCGAGGCCCAGATACGCAGTATTTT.

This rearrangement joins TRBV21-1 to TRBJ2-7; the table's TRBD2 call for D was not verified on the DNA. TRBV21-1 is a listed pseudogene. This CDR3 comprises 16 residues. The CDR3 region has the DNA TGTGCCAGCAGCAAAGACGGCCCGGGGAGCTCCTACGAGCAGTACGTC. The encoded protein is CASSKDGPGSSYEQYV.